Here is one T cell receptor beta chain with its context. This clonotype has a count of ten or more. The target of this receptor is not known. Per-base quality was not reported, and no clone a single base away is much larger than it. V loses 2 bases at its end and J loses 6 bases; junction bases beyond the gene matches: 10. The CDR3 spans 16 residues, from the cysteine through the phenylalanine. Here the CDR3 DNA is all that survives: 48 bases in frame from base 1. CDR1 and CDR2 (KGHSH, LQKENI) derive from the germline V gene. The data were taken from a study of regulatory T cells in long-lasting Graves disease (dated by TCRdb to the early 2020s). About the full investigation: In the newly diagnosed Graves' disease group, patients had been taking antithyroid drugs for less than 3 months. Peripheral blood TCR sequencing and RNA sequencing compared persistent Graves' disease patients with newly diagnosed Graves' disease patients. The study was registered as a clinical trial and conducted in China. TCR sequencing covered about 13 persistent and some 20 newly diagnosed Graves' disease patients, 33 samples in total. What the work shows at the level of the full study, not this receptor alone: Because the primary lesion, thyroid tissue, could not be accessed, the study looked at peripheral blood alone. Sequencing and analysis were limited to the TCR beta chain. Preferential use of TRBV28, TRBJ1-2 and TRBJ2-5 was observed in persistent disease, whereas TRBV20-1 and TRBJ2-1 were favored in newly diagnosed disease. Compared with newly diagnosed patients, persistent Graves' disease patients had lower TCR Shannon entropy and fewer highly expanded clones, which suggests clonal expansion. Persistent patients shared more public clonotypes among themselves (2,741) than newly diagnosed patients did (nearly 1,000). The small sample size was acknowledged by the authors as a limitation that may reduce accuracy.

The method behind the library was multiplex PCR. Instrument used: Illumina HiSeq 4000. To build TCR beta libraries, CDR3 regions were amplified by Arm-PCR using iRepertoire HTBI primers. Gel purification was performed on PCR products prior to sequencing. The authors' pipeline ran thus. Across samples, about 63 TRBV and roughly 15 TRBJ segments were identified and used for gene usage analysis of CDR3 amino acid clonotypes. COPE and FqMerger were used to merge the filtered high-quality paired reads into contigs. BLAST was used to align contigs to IMGT TRBV, TRBD and TRBJ reference genes, with CDR3 defined following IMGT. Any clonotype with a frequency above 0.1% was classified as a highly expanded clone. Repertoire diversity was measured by Shannon entropy, and V-J evenness by the Gini coefficient. A clonotype found in more than one individual was treated as public. TCRdb itself trimmed the public reads at Q25 with fastp, ran MiXCR and retained productive beta chains. Under each unique CDR3 protein, matching rows form one entry showing the most common genes and DNA. TCRdb, rather than the study authors, made the V and J calls. The sample table lists roughly 500,000 distinct CDR3 sequences, around 13% of them with a count of one. Approximately 15% of the sample rests with the top ten.

In light of the paper, this sample's time point label describes: newly diagnosed GD, antithyroid drugs for less than 3 months. For both TCR sequencing and RNA sequencing, RNA was extracted from PBMCs using TRIzol. The diagnosis of Graves' disease was made according to American Thyroid Association guidelines. Patients for the study were recruited at an endocrinology department in Xi'an, China. Each patient gave 7 to 9.5 milliliters of peripheral blood, collected in an EDTA anticoagulant tube. Ficoll Paque Plus density gradient separation was used to isolate PBMCs, and no further T cell sorting was done. An Agilent 2100 Bioanalyzer and agarose gel were used to check RNA quality, while a NanoDrop 2000 measured RNA concentration. These records were also assigned to another study, of T cells in Graves' hyperthyroidism and ophthalmopathy. The second investigation adds: Stable Graves' hyperthyroidism was defined as the absence of progression to ophthalmopathy over 18 months of follow-up. Hyperthyroidism patients were aged 18 to 65 years and newly diagnosed, with disease duration of less than 2 months. Any patient with an uncontrolled infection, another autoimmune disease, pregnancy or lactation was excluded. Diagnoses relied on clinical symptoms, serum thyroxine and TRAb, thyroid ultrasound and orbital computed tomography. The TCR CDR3 was subjected to a first round of RT-PCR using the HTBI primer set and the Qiagen OneStep RT-PCR kit. Most expanded thyroid clonotypes (frequency above 0.001) were also detected in blood, a finding suggesting that blood repertoires may reflect thyroid immune responses. Ophthalmopathy was separated from stable hyperthyroidism by a 13 V-J signature model, with around 90% sensitivity and about 81% specificity obtained in cross-validation and 80%/75% obtained in testing. In validation, progression to ophthalmopathy was predicted by the model with 70% to 71% sensitivity and 72% to 85% specificity, a median of roughly six months before onset. TCR V-J signatures able to tell the groups apart were searched for in a discovery cohort of 95 or so patients, of whom fewer than 45 had Graves' ophthalmopathy and around 58 had stable Graves' hyperthyroidism. Whether ophthalmopathy could be predicted prospectively was tested in an independent validation cohort made up of roughly 19 hyperthyroidism patients plus 17 patients who later progressed to ophthalmopathy. The roughly 91 discovery patients were randomly split 7:3 into training and test sets. In addition, the study compared T-cell repertoires in thyroid tissue and in blood from roughly 6 Graves' hyperthyroidism patients. Once sampling was done, hyperthyroidism patients were given methimazole at a starting dose of 30 mg daily, whereas ophthalmopathy patients were given high-dose intravenous methylprednisolone. A second multiplex PCR round built the libraries, followed by size selection and purification. Paired-end sequencing of the libraries was performed with 100 bp reads on an Illumina HiSeq2000. SOAPnuke was used to process the raw data, with reads discarded if the reads contained adapters or uncalled bases, had a mean Phred below 15, or lacked an exact constant-primer or identifier match. COPE v1.2.5 was used to merge high-quality paired reads, and clonotypes were defined as unique nucleotide sequences. MiTCR v1.1 was used to align clonotypes to the IMGT TRBV, TRBD and TRBJ reference segments. The analysis was restricted to V-J combinations with a frequency above 0.0001, which together covered approximately 99% of the repertoires. A TCS score was defined as the ratio of F50 (clonal expansion) to E x V (chaos), with BLOSUM62-based TCRdist applied between CDR3 peptides within each V-J. Welch's t-statistics and random forest reduced fewer than 600 V-J features to 13, which were used in a naive Bayes classifier (R e1071). Sample size was not statistically predetermined, and investigators were not blinded to group allocation. The paper describes TCR Vbeta CDR3 sequencing of more than 120 peripheral blood samples, made up of 43 ophthalmopathy patients, over 70 hyperthyroidism patients and 17 progressor patients.

The sequence derives from a woman between 45 and 65 years old with Graves disease. Donor details come from another sample of the same person, matched by shared clones. The source material was peripheral blood mononuclear cells (PBMCs), sampled at new diagnosis, from a patient treated with antithyroid drugs. The rearrangement combines TRBV18 with TRBJ2-4; 7 central nucleotides agree with TRBD1. The CDR3 protein is CASSPSSGDRGNIQYF. The DNA is TGTGCCAGCTCACCAAGTAGTGGGGACAGAGGAAACATTCAGTACTTC. Beyond the CDR3, the reference TRBV18 and TRBJ2-4 genes provide the residues; the full variable domain reads: NAGVMQNPRHLVRRRGQEARLRCSPMKGHSHVYWYRQLPEEGLKFMVYLQKENIIDESGMPKERFSAEFPKEGPSILRIQQVVRGDSAAYFCASSPSSGDRGNIQYFGAGTRLSVL.